This T cell receptor (beta chain) was recorded in a study of radiotherapy plus CTLA-4 blockade in lung cancer (dated by TCRdb to the late 2010s). For the wider study: Objective responses were observed in approximately 18% of enrolled patients, and disease control was achieved in roughly 29%.

Library preparation used the immunoSEQ multiplex PCR assay. TCRdb provides this immuneACCESS table in a form limited to in-frame rearrangements. Some clones are lacking; in checked studies, under half of them reflect an unresolved V gene, and why the rest are absent is not known. The sample profile shows under 70,000 clones; roughly 80% of them were found once. The ten largest account for about 4.2% of the sample. Focal radiation therapy combined with CTLA-4 blockade (ipilimumab) was tested in patients with chemo-refractory metastatic non-small-cell lung cancer. The V end loses 3 bases and the J end loses 4 bases, and a stretch of 12 bases separates them. Reading the germline V gene gives CDR1 SQVTM and CDR2 ANQGSEA. Reading from cysteine to phenylalanine, the CDR3 counts 13 amino acids. The sequence is cut down to CDR3 DNA, 39 bases in frame from base 1. Points the paper makes about the study in general: The strongest predictors of response were reported to be early dynamic shifts in blood T cell clones along with a rise in serum interferon-beta following radiation. After treatment with radiotherapy and ipilimumab, TCR clones that came from tumors expanded in the peripheral blood.

Comments on this clone: The target of this receptor is not known. Per-base qualities were not stored, and no clone one base away is much larger.

This clonotype originated in a human donor with non-small cell lung cancer who had a complete response to radiotherapy plus ipilimumab. Sequences were derived from peripheral blood, sampled from a patient treated with radiotherapy plus ipilimumab. In this chain, TRBV29-1 is recombined with TRBJ2-5, with a weak D call of TRBD2 (7 bases match). The base sequence is TGCAGCGTTGATGCGGGGGCCCGAGAGACCCAGTACTTC. It translates as CSVDAGARETQYF.